This T cell receptor (beta chain) is drawn from a study of shared clonotypes between healthy human individuals (TCRdb year 2020). Study-wide context: A couple of women and a few men aged 18 to 49 years were included in the cohort. Per donor, leukapheresis produced somewhere between about 0.85 and 8.9 billion PBMCs. The study deeply sequenced blood TCR repertoires of five healthy adults to estimate repertoire size and the extent of clonotype sharing between individuals. To increase sequencing depth and limit assay-specific biases, TCR repertoire library preparation and sequencing were carried out by different laboratories using diverse techniques. For each donor, CD4 naive and CD4 memory were each given three plates, CD8 naive was given two plates, and CD8 memory was given one plate. What the work shows at the level of the full study, not this receptor alone: Sampling was restricted to blood, and TCR repertoires in tissues likely differ from the TCR repertoires found in blood. When a handful of donors were compared, the shared fraction of clonotypes was roughly 4.8% for naive CD4, around 4% for naive CD8, 2% to 2.5% for memory CD4, and 0.4% for memory CD8. Rarefaction of sorted-subset datasets indicated incomplete sequencing despite the large sequencing depth. Estimated clonotype richness was generally larger for naive than for memory subsets. Because the study included a small number of donors, the genetic and exposure-history diversity represented was limited. Pairwise subsampling led to the expectation that sequencing depth would affect the degree of clonotype sharing among donors. Higher generation probabilities were observed for clonotypes shared by all four sorted-subset donors than for non-shared clonotypes.

TCR CDR3 regions were amplified from genomic DNA by multiplex PCR using the deep immunoSEQ assay. Extracted genomic DNA from each cell subset was distributed evenly across all wells of several immunoSEQ 96-well plates, and each plate was treated as a replicate. Each replicate PCR for sorted subsets received around 0.2 ug genomic DNA, equal to about 30,000 T cell genomes. The purified libraries were quantified using a Qubit 3.0 fluorometer, sized with a Bioanalyzer 2100, and then quantified again using the KAPA Library Quantification kit. Every immunoSEQ 96-well plate was sequenced on a separate single-read 150-cycle Illumina NextSeq 550 flow cell. On the authors' methods: The immunoSEQ output contained only junctional sequences without quality scores, so filtering could not match that applied to full-length reads. To assign V/J genes and CDR3, sequences were annotated against IMGT germline references using PyIR, a Python wrapper for IgBLAST v1.9. Reads were removed for weak V/J assignments (E-value above 1e-6), missing CDR3, stop codons, out-of-frame junctions, or ambiguous translated residues. V3J clonotypes were defined as sequences sharing an identical inferred V gene, J gene, and CDR3 amino acid sequence. To compute the percentage overlap between repertoires, the number of shared unique clonotypes was divided by the size of the smaller repertoire. Repertoire richness was assessed with RTK rarefaction, the Chao1 estimator, and Recon v2.1 estimates of unobserved clonotypes. OLGA was used to compute generation probabilities for all TCRbeta clonotypes that the gDNA method yielded from a handful of donors. Imported from immuneACCESS, the table was reduced by TCRdb to in-frame sequences with V and J called. These copies leave out some clones; in studies compared against another copy, an unresolved V gene accounts for under half, and the cause of the remainder is not known. Clone size and the V and J calls come from that table; the DNA yielded D and trimming. This sample has hundreds of thousands of clones in its table, and about 98% of those were observed once. The ten largest clones take up approximately 0.3% of the sample.

Reading from cysteine to phenylalanine, the CDR3 counts 17 amino acids. Only the CDR3 part of the read is kept: 51 bases, read in frame from the first base. Via the germline V gene, CDR1 is SGHDT and CDR2 YYEEEE. Trimmed from V: 4 bases; trimmed from J: 3 bases; junction bases lacking a gene match: 16. On this clone: The antigen it recognizes is unknown. The input lacks base qualities; no much larger clone sits a single base away.

For the CD8 naive samples, CD45RO-negative cells were positively selected for CCR7, yielding a CD45RA+CCR7+ population from which TemRA cells were excluded. The donors were healthy, HIV-negative adults with no recently reported acute infections or vaccinations. All donors were Caucasian adults living in Nashville, Tennessee, USA. Blood was collected by leukapheresis, and PBMCs were isolated by Ficoll-Histopaque density gradient centrifugation and then cryopreserved in liquid nitrogen vapor phase. Analytical flow cytometry was used to check the purity and quantity of each magnetically sorted T cell population. Genomic DNA was isolated from every sorted fraction and measured by UV absorbance on a Nanodrop 2000c.

The receptor was derived from a man aged 25-45 years in good health. The V and J genes are TRBV5-6 and TRBJ2-7, with 7 junctional bases fitting TRBD2. Sequencing was performed on naive CD8+ T cells sorted from blood. Per the publication, the cell subset or site label means: CD45RA+CCR7+. Here the CDR3 is given as CASSIGLVGFPNYEQYF. The DNA sequence is given as TGTGCCAGCAGCATCGGACTAGTAGGATTTCCCAACTACGAGCAGTACTTC.